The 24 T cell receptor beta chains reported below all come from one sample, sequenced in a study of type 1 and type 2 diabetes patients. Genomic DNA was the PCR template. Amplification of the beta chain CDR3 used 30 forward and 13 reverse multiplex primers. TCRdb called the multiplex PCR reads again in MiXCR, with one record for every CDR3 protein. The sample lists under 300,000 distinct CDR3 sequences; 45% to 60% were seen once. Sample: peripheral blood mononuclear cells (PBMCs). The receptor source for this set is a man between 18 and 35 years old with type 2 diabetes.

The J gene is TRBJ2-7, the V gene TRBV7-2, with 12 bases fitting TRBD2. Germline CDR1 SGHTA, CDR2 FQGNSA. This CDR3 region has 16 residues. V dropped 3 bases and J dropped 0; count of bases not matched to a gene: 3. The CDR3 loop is CASSFTSGGTSYEQYF. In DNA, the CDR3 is TGTGCCAGCAGCTTTACTAGCGGGGGGACCTCCTACGAGCAGTACTTC.

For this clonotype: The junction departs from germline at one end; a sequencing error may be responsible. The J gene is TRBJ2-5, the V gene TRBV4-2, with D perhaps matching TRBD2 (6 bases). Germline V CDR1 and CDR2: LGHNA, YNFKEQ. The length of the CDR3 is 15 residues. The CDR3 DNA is TGTGCCAGCAGCAAAGGGACGGGGGACCAAGGGACCCAGTACTTC. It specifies CASSKGTGDQGTQYF.

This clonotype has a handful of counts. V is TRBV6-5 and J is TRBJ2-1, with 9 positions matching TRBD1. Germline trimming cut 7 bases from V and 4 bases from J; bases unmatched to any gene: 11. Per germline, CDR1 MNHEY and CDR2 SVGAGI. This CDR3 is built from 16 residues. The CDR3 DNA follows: TGTGCCAGCACCCACACCGGGACAGGGAGTTACAATGAGCAGTTCTTC. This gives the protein CASTHTGTGSYNEQFF.

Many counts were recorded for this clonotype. CDR3 in DNA: TGTGCCTGGAGCGCAGACGGTTACACTGAAGCTTTCTTT. Protein product: CAWSADGYTEAFF. The gene calls are TRBV30 and TRBJ1-1; D is unresolved. This CDR3 has 13 amino acids. CDR1 is GTSNPN, CDR2 SVGIG, per germline (reference sequence). Trimming left V 3 bases short and J 3 bases short, with 11 bases between.

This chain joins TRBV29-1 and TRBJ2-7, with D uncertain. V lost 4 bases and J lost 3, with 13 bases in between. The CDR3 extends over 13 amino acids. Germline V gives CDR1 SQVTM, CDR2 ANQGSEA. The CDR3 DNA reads TGCAGCGTTGCAAGCAACCAGATCTACGAGCAGTACTTC. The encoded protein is CSVASNQIYEQYF.

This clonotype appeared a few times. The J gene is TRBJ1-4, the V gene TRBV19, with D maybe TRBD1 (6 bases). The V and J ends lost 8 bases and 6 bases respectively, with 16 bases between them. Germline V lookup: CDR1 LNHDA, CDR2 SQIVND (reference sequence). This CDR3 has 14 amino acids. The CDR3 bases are TGTGCCAGTGCTCCGGGACATAGAGATGAAAAACTGTTTTTT. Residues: CASAPGHRDEKLFF.

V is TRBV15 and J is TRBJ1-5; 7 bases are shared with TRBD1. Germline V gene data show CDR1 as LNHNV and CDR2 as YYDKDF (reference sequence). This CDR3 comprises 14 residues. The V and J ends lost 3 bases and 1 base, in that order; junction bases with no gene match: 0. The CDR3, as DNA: TGTGCCACCAGCAGGGGACAGAGCAATCAGCCCCAGCATTTT. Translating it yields CATSRGQSNQPQHF.

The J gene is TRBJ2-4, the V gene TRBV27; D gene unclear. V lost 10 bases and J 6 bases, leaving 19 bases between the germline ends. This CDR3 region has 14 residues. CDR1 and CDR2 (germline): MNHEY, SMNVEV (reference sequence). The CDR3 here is CATSPTPAGNIQYF. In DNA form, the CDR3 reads TGTGCCACCTCCCCGACCCCGGCAGGAAACATTCAGTACTTC.

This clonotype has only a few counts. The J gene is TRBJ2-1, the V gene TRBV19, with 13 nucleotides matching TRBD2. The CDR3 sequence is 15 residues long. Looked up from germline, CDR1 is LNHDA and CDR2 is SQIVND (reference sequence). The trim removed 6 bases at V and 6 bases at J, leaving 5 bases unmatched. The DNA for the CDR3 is TGTGCCAGTAGGGAGGGACTAGCGGGACTCAATGAGCAGTTCTTC. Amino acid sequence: CASREGLAGLNEQFF. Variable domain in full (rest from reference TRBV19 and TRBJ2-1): DGGITQSPKYLFRKEGQNVTLSCEQNLNHDAMYWYRQDPGQGLRLIYYSQIVNDFQKGDIAEGYSVSREKKESFPLTVTSAQKNPTAFYLCASREGLAGLNEQFFGPGTRLTVL.

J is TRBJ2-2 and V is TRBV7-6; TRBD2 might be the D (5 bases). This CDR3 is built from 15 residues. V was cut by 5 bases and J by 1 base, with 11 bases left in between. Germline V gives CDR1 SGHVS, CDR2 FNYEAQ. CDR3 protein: CASSPPGLNTGELFF. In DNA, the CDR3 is TGTGCCAGCAGCCCCCCGGGATTGAACACCGGGGAGCTGTTTTTT.

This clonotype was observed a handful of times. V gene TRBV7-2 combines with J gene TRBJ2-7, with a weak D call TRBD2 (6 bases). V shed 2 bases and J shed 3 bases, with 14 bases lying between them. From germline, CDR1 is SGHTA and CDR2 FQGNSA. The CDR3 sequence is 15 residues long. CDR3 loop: CASSLMGGTLYEQYF. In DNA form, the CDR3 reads TGTGCCAGCAGCTTAATGGGCGGGACTCTCTACGAGCAGTACTTC.

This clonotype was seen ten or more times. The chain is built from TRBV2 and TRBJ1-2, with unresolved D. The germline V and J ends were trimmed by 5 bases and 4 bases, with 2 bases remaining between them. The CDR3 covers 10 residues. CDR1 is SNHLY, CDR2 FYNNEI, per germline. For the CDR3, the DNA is TGTGCCAGCAGTCTCTATGGCTACACCTTC. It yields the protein CASSLYGYTF.

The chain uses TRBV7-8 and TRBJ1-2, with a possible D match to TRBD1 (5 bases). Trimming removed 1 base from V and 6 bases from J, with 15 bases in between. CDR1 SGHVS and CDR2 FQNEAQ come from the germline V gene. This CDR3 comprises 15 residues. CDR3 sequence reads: CASSLDNGAYNGYTF. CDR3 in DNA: TGTGCCAGCAGCTTAGATAACGGGGCGTACAATGGCTACACCTTC.

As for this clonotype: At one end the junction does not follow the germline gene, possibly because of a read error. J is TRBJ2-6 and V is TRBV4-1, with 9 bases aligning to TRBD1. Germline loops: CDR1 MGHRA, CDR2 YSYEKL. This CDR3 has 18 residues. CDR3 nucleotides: TGCGCCAGCAGCCAAGAACTACAGGGGGCGCTCGGGGCCAACGTCCTGACTTTT. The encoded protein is CASSQELQGALGANVLTF.

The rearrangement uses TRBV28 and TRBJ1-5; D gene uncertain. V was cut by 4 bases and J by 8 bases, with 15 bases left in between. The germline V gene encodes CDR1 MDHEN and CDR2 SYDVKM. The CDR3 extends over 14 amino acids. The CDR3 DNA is TGTGCCAGCAGTTCCCGGGGAGGCGTAGAGCCCCAGCATTTT. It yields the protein CASSSRGGVEPQHF.

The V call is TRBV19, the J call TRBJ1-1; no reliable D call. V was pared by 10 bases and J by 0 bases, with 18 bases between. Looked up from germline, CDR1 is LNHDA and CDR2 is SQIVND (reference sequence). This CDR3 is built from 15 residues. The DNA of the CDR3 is TGTGCCACGGTGAAACGTGGGAGTATGAACACTGAAGCTTTCTTT. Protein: CATVKRGSMNTEAFF.

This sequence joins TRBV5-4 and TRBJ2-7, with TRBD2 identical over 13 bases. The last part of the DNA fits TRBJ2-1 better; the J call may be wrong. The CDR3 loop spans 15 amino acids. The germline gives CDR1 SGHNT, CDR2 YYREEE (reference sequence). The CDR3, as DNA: TGTGCCAGCAGCCAACTAGCGGGAGGGCCCTATGAGCAGTTCTTC. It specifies CASSQLAGGPYEQFF.

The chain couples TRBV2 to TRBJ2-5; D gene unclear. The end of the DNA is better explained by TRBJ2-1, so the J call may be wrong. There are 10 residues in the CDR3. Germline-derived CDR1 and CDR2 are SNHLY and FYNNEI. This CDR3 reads CASRFNEQFF. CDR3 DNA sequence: TGTGCCAGCAGGTTCAATGAGCAGTTCTTC.

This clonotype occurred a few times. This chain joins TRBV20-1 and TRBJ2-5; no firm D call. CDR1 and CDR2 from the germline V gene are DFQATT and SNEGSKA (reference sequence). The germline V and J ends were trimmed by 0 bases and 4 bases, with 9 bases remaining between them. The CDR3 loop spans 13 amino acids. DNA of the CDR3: TGCAGTGCTAGAGAGTGGGTAGGAGAGACCCAGTACTTC. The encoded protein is CSAREWVGETQYF.

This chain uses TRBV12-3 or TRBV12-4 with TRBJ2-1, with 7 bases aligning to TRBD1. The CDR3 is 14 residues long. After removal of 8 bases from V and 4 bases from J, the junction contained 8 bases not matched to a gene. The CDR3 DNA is TGTGCCAGCTCTACAGGGGACCTGTACAATGAGCAGTTCTTC. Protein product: CASSTGDLYNEQFF.

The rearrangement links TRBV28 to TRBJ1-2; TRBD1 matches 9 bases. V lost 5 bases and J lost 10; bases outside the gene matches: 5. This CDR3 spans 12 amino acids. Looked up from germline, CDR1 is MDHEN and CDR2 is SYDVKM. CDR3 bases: TGTGCCAGCAGTCTGGGACAGGGTGCCTACACCTTC. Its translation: CASSLGQGAYTF.

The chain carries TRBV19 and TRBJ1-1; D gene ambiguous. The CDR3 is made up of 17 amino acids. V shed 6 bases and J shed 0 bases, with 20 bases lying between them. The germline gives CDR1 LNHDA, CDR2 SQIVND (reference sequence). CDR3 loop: CASSPIRTQNMNTEAFF. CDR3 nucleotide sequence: TGTGCCAGTAGCCCCATCAGGACCCAGAACATGAACACTGAAGCTTTCTTT. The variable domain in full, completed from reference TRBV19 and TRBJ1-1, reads DGGITQSPKYLFRKEGQNVTLSCEQNLNHDAMYWYRQDPGQGLRLIYYSQIVNDFQKGDIAEGYSVSREKKESFPLTVTSAQKNPTAFYLCASSPIRTQNMNTEAFFGQGTRLTVV.

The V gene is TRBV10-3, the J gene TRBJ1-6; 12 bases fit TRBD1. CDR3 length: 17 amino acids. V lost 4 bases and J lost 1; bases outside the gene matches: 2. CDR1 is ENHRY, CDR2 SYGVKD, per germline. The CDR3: CAISGDRGRSYNSPLHF. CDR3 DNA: TGTGCCATCAGTGGGGACAGGGGGCGATCCTATAATTCACCCCTCCACTTT.

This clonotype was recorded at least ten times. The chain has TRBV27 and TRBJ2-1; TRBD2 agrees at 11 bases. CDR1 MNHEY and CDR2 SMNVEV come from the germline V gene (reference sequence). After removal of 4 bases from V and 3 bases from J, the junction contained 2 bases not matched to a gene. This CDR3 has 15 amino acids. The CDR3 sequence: CASSSGTSGYNEQFF. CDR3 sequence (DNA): TGTGCCAGCAGTTCCGGGACTAGCGGCTACAATGAGCAGTTCTTC.